The 15 T cell receptor beta chains below come from one sample, sequenced in a study of control samples from healthy donors and cancer patients. Generated by immunoSEQ multiplex PCR, the TCRdb table keeps only in-frame clones and is missing some. The table shows 50,000 to 55,000 clones, with over 85% occurring only once. Sequenced: PBMCs. The source of these receptors is a man aged 35-49 years with colorectal cancer.

The rearrangement uses TRBV24-1 and TRBJ2-7; D uncertain. CDR3 length equals 16 residues. Trimming took 8 bases from V and 2 from J, leaving 21 bases between them. Germline V CDR1 and CDR2: KGHDR, SFDVKD. The CDR3: CATIVLDPETAYEQYF. CDR3 bases: TGTGCCACCATAGTTTTGGATCCGGAGACTGCCTACGAGCAGTACTTC.

The rearrangement uses TRBV5-5 and TRBJ1-2; D remains unclear. This CDR3 has 14 amino acids. The V end lost 4 bases, the J end lost 4 bases, and 14 bases lay between the germline ends. Germline V gene sequence: CDR1 SGHKS, CDR2 YYEKEE (reference sequence). CDR3 sequence: CASSVGQRVYGYTF. CDR3 sequence (DNA): TGTGCCAGCAGCGTGGGCCAAAGGGTCTATGGCTACACCTTC.

V and J are TRBV29-1 and TRBJ2-4; TRBD1 aligns across 7 bases. Germline V gene sequence: CDR1 SQVTM, CDR2 ANQGSEA. V shed 0 bases, J shed 2 bases, and the junction held 7 bases outside the gene matches. This CDR3 comprises 16 residues. CDR3 sequence reads: CSVEEPTGMPKNIQYF. Here the CDR3 DNA reads TGCAGCGTTGAAGAACCGACAGGGATGCCCAAAAACATTCAGTACTTC.

The chain couples TRBV7-9 to TRBJ2-3; D is undetermined. The V and J ends lost 2 bases and 2 bases respectively, with 17 bases between them. The CDR3 loop spans 17 amino acids. Germline V gene lookup returns CDR1 SEHNR and CDR2 FQNEAQ (reference sequence). CDR3: CASSLRNYRGNTDTQYF. CDR3 bases: TGTGCCAGCAGCTTAAGGAACTACCGCGGTAACACAGATACGCAGTATTTT.

The CDR3 here is CAWSVRDNEQFF. The DNA of the CDR3 is TGTGCCTGGAGTGTCCGGGACAATGAGCAGTTCTTC. The chain employs TRBV30 and TRBJ2-1; D ambiguous. Trimming took off 0 bases at V and 5 bases at J, with 5 bases between the two ends. The germline CDR1 and CDR2 sequences are GTSNPN and SVGIG (reference sequence). The CDR3 has 12 amino acids.

This chain connects TRBV4-1 to TRBJ2-7; TRBD2 aligns across 7 bases. The trim removed 0 bases at V and 0 bases at J, leaving 14 bases unmatched. Germline CDR1 and CDR2: MGHRA and YSYEKL. The CDR3 consists of 19 residues. The CDR3 here is CASSQDGGSSGKSSYEQYF. The CDR3 DNA reads TGCGCCAGCAGCCAAGATGGTGGATCTAGCGGTAAAAGCTCCTACGAGCAGTACTTC.

The gene calls are TRBV5-6 and TRBJ2-1; D call uncertain. V was pared by 2 bases and J by 5 bases, with 17 bases between. This CDR3 contains 16 residues. Germline-derived CDR1 and CDR2 are SGHDT and YYEEEE. The CDR3 DNA reads as TGTGCCAGCAGCTTCCGGGTCTCAACCCCCCACAATGAGCAGTTCTTC. Its translation: CASSFRVSTPHNEQFF. Full variable domain (missing parts from reference TRBV5-6 and TRBJ2-1): DAGVTQSPTHLIKTRGQQVTLRCSPKSGHDTVSWYQQALGQGPQFIFQYYEEEERQRGNFPDRFSGHQFPNYSSELNVNALLLGDSALYLCASSFRVSTPHNEQFFGPGTRLTVL.

The chain carries TRBV9 and TRBJ2-7; D gene ambiguous. V was trimmed by 2 bases and J by 3 bases, leaving 12 bases between them. The CDR3 totals 14 residues. Germline-derived CDR1 and CDR2 are SGDLS and YYNGEE. The CDR3 DNA reads TGTGCCAGCAGCGTCGACTTTGGGTTCTACGAGCAGTACTTC. Translated, it gives CASSVDFGFYEQYF.

V is TRBV19 and J is TRBJ1-2; possibly TRBD1 for D (6 bases). This CDR3 is built from 15 residues. Between the trimmed V and J ends, which lost 6 bases and 6 bases, there was a span of 20 bases. Germline CDR1 is LNHDA and CDR2 is SQIVND (reference sequence). The CDR3: CASRPRGGPLDGYTF. The DNA for the CDR3 is TGTGCCAGTAGGCCCCGGGGGGGGCCGTTGGATGGCTACACCTTC. Drawing the rest from reference TRBV19 and TRBJ1-2, the complete variable domain is DGGITQSPKYLFRKEGQNVTLSCEQNLNHDAMYWYRQDPGQGLRLIYYSQIVNDFQKGDIAEGYSVSREKKESFPLTVTSAQKNPTAFYLCASRPRGGPLDGYTFGSGTRLTVV.

This clone was counted once. The chain combines TRBV9 with TRBJ2-2, with TRBD1 identical over 9 bases. The junction had 20 bases not matched to a gene; V was cut back by 0 bases and J by 5 bases. The CDR3 totals 21 residues. Germline V gives CDR1 SGDLS, CDR2 YYNGEE. The CDR3 region has the DNA TGTGCCAGCAGCGTAGAGGGGCACAGGGGGCAAGATAAAAGGAGGACCGGGGAGCTGTTTTTT. This gives the protein CASSVEGHRGQDKRRTGELFF.

Only a few counts were recorded for this clone. The CDR3 is CASSLAGQPDEENTGELFF. CDR3 coding DNA: TGTGCCAGCAGCTTAGCCGGACAGCCGGACGAGGAGAACACCGGGGAGCTGTTTTTT. J is TRBJ2-2 and V is TRBV11-2, with D perhaps TRBD1 (6 bases). The CDR3 length is 19 residues. V lost 1 base and J lost 1, with 19 bases in between. Looked up from germline, CDR1 is SGHAT and CDR2 is FQNNGV.

The J gene is TRBJ2-7, the V gene TRBV5-8; no clear D. Per germline, CDR1 SGHTS and CDR2 YDEGEE. Trimming stripped 4 bases from V and 0 bases from J, with 8 bases between. The CDR3 sequence is 13 residues long. CDR3 DNA: TGTGCCAGCAGCCTTTGGAGCTCCTACGAGCAGTACTTC. Its protein product is CASSLWSSYEQYF.

V gene TRBV18 combines with J gene TRBJ2-7, with TRBD1 as a possible D gene (6 bases). Trimming shortened V by 0 bases and J by 0 bases, and 12 bases separated the two germline ends. Germline V lookup: CDR1 KGHSH, CDR2 LQKENI. The CDR3 is 16 amino acids. DNA of the CDR3: TGTGCCAGCTCACCACCCTCCAGGGGCGCCTCCTACGAGCAGTACTTC. Its translation: CASSPPSRGASYEQYF. The variable domain in full, with the rest retrieved from reference TRBV18 and TRBJ2-7, is NAGVMQNPRHLVRRRGQEARLRCSPMKGHSHVYWYRQLPEEGLKFMVYLQKENIIDESGMPKERFSAEFPKEGPSILRIQQVVRGDSAAYFCASSPPSRGASYEQYFGPGTRLTVT.

This chain joins TRBV10-1 and TRBJ1-1; D remains unclear. The CDR3 sequence is 13 residues long. Trimming pared 3 bases from V and 7 bases from J, leaving 12 bases between. CDR1 is WNHNN and CDR2 is SYGVQD in the germline V gene (reference sequence). This chain's CDR3 is CASSDPTAVEAFF. DNA of the CDR3: TGCGCCAGCAGTGACCCTACGGCGGTTGAAGCTTTCTTT.

The chain joins TRBV7-9 to TRBJ2-7; D unclear. The V gene's germline CDR1 is SEHNR and CDR2 FQNEAQ (reference sequence). This CDR3 is built from 12 residues. The V and J ends lost 4 bases and 5 bases respectively, with 9 bases between them. The CDR3 DNA follows: TGTGCCAGCAGCTCAGGACGGAACGAGCAGTACTTC. The encoded protein is CASSSGRNEQYF.